Following are 32 T cell receptor beta chains from one sample sequenced in a study of beta chain features in type 1 diabetes. Every bit of the isolated RNA underwent reverse transcription, so sequencing read expressed TCRB transcripts. Data came from immunoSEQ multiplex PCR; TCRdb stores just in-frame clones and leaves some out. The sample includes nearly 250,000 clones, roughly 70% of them seen just once. Sequencing was carried out using naive CD4+ T cells from blood. These TCRs come from a man aged 30 to 39 in good health.

The chain has TRBV5-6 and TRBJ2-3; D may be TRBD2 (5 bases). Trimming removed 0 bases from V and 3 bases from J, with 8 bases in between. The CDR3 contains 14 residues. Per germline, CDR1 SGHDT and CDR2 YYEEEE. The CDR3: CASSLAGSTDTQYF. The CDR3 DNA reads as TGTGCCAGCAGCTTGGCGGGGAGTACAGATACGCAGTATTTT.

V gene TRBV9 combines with J gene TRBJ2-5, with no clear D. The V and J ends lost 4 bases and 5 bases respectively, with 9 bases between them. CDR1 SGDLS and CDR2 YYNGEE come from the germline V gene. The CDR3 extends over 12 amino acids. The CDR3 DNA follows: TGTGCCAGCAGCTCCCCCGCTGAGACCCAGTACTTC. This encodes CASSSPAETQYF. Together with reference TRBV9 and TRBJ2-5, the CDR3 gives the full variable domain: DSGVTQTPKHLITATGQRVTLRCSPRSGDLSVYWYQQSLDQGLQFLIQYYNGEERAKGNILERFSAQQFPDLHSELNLSSLELGDSALYFCASSSPAETQYFGPGTRLLVL.

This clone was seen once. This chain joins TRBV9 and TRBJ1-4, with a possible D match to TRBD1 (5 bases). V gave up 4 bases and J gave up 0 bases, with 16 bases separating them. The CDR3 is 17 amino acids. CDR1 and CDR2 (germline): SGDLS, YYNGEE. CDR3 in DNA: TGTGCCAGCAGCCCCCGCCGGGGACCTGCAACTAATGAAAAACTGTTTTTT. Translated, it gives CASSPRRGPATNEKLFF.

This chain uses TRBV5-1 with TRBJ1-1; D perhaps matches TRBD1 (5 bases). Germline loops: CDR1 SGHRS, CDR2 YFSETQ. The CDR3 consists of 15 residues. V was pared by 4 bases and J by 1 base, with 14 bases between. CDR3 sequence: CASSPGLGSNTEAFF. As DNA, the CDR3 is TGCGCCAGCAGCCCGGGGCTCGGCTCGAACACTGAAGCTTTCTTT.

CDR3: CASSLARDSRPYF. Here the CDR3 DNA reads TGTGCCAGCAGCCTCGCCCGGGACAGCAGACCGTACTTC. The genes are TRBV7-9 and TRBJ2-7, with 7 bases lining up with TRBD1. V trimming: 5 bases; J trimming: 12 bases; junction bases outside the gene matches: 13. The CDR3 extends over 13 amino acids. Germline-derived CDR1 and CDR2 are SEHNR and FQNEAQ (reference sequence).

The chain links TRBV5-4 to TRBJ1-2; perhaps TRBD1 as D (6 bases). V gave up 4 bases and J gave up 3 bases, with 13 bases separating them. From germline, CDR1 is SGHNT and CDR2 YYREEE (reference sequence). The CDR3 extends over 14 amino acids. Written as DNA, the CDR3 is TGTGCCAGCAGCCAACAGGGCTTAGACTATGGCTACACCTTC. Residues: CASSQQGLDYGYTF.

The chain joins TRBV19 to TRBJ2-1; 8 bases are a match to TRBD2. This CDR3 has 15 residues. Germline lookup yields CDR1 LNHDA and CDR2 SQIVND (reference sequence). The V gene end was trimmed by 3 bases and the J gene end by 7 bases; junction bases not matched to a gene: 8. In nucleotides, the CDR3 is TGTGCCAGTAGTATGGCGAGCGGGGGCCTGAATGAGCAGTTCTTC. Its protein is CASSMASGGLNEQFF.

This chain links TRBV5-4 with TRBJ1-2; D call uncertain. Per germline, CDR1 SGHNT and CDR2 YYREEE (reference sequence). There are 12 residues in the CDR3. Trimming stripped 4 bases from V and 4 bases from J, with 8 bases between. The CDR3: CASSPVGYGYTF. Here the CDR3 DNA reads TGTGCCAGCAGCCCGGTCGGCTATGGCTACACCTTC.

J is TRBJ2-3 and V is TRBV29-1; 8 nucleotides match TRBD1. This CDR3 has 17 residues. With V trimmed by 3 bases and J by 1 base, 12 bases remained unmatched. CDR1 and CDR2 (germline): SQVTM, ANQGSEA. The CDR3 region is CSVEHTGTGFRTDTQYF. The CDR3 DNA follows: TGCAGCGTTGAGCACACCGGGACAGGTTTTCGCACAGATACGCAGTATTTT.

A remark on this clone: Germline is not matched at one junction end, which may reflect a read error. V and J are TRBV29-1 and TRBJ2-5; TRBD2 might be the D (6 bases). This CDR3 has 14 amino acids. Looked up from germline, CDR1 is SQVTM and CDR2 is ANQGSEA. CDR3 in amino acids: CSVEGRDFQETQYF. CDR3 DNA: TGCAGCGTCGAAGGCCGGGACTTCCAAGAGACCCAGTACTTC.

The chain has TRBV21-1 and TRBJ2-5; the table's D gene call, TRBD1, was not cross checked with the DNA. TRBV21-1 is designated a pseudogene. The CDR3 length is 15 residues. CDR3 residues: CASSTTQTGGETQYF. CDR3 bases: TGTGCCAGCAGCACCACCCAGACAGGAGGAGAGACCCAGTACTTC.

The chain joins TRBV30 to TRBJ2-1; 7 nucleotides agree with TRBD2. Germline values: CDR1 GTSNPN, CDR2 SVGIG (reference sequence). Trimming cost V 5 bases and J 3 bases; bases outside gene matches: 4. The CDR3 extends over 13 amino acids. CDR3 loop: CAWASGIYNEQFF. The CDR3 nucleotides read TGTGCCTGGGCTAGCGGAATCTACAATGAGCAGTTCTTC.

In this sample, this clone turned up a few times. The chain recombines TRBV7-2 with TRBJ2-3, with TRBD2 matching 12 bases. Losses at the gene ends were 5 bases for V and 2 bases for J; bases not matched to a gene: 5. The length of the CDR3 is 16 residues. CDR1 is SGHTA, CDR2 FQGNSA, per germline. In DNA form, the CDR3 reads TGTGCCAGCAGCCAAGGACTAGCGGGGTCCACAGATACGCAGTATTTT. Its protein product is CASSQGLAGSTDTQYF.

The chain couples TRBV5-1 to TRBJ2-5; possibly TRBD2 for D (5 bases). The CDR3 is made up of 13 amino acids. Trimming removed 4 bases at V and 5 bases at J, with 12 bases between. Germline V gene lookup returns CDR1 SGHRS and CDR2 YFSETQ. The chain's CDR3 is CASSVSSSETQYF. DNA of the CDR3: TGCGCCAGCAGCGTATCTAGCAGTGAGACCCAGTACTTC.

This clone was observed a few times. The junction differs from germline at one of its ends, possibly a read error. The chain couples TRBV30 to TRBJ2-3, with unresolved D. Germline CDR1 GTSNPN, CDR2 SVGIG (reference sequence). CDR3 length: 11 residues. This CDR3 reads CAWSLSWAVAF. The CDR3 region has the DNA TGTGCCTGGAGTCTTTCCTGGGCCGTGGCCTTT.

This rearrangement joins TRBV7-2 to TRBJ2-6; D uncertain. Germline CDR1 is SGHTA and CDR2 is FQGNSA. There are 15 residues in the CDR3. V was shortened by 6 bases and J by 2 bases, with 11 bases between the two germline ends. DNA of the CDR3: TGTGCCAGCAGAGCCCTTGCAGCTGGGGCCAACGTCCTGACTTTC. It yields the protein CASRALAAGANVLTF.

This chain uses TRBV27 with TRBJ1-2, with 7 bases lining up with TRBD1. The CDR3 covers 13 residues. The V gene's germline CDR1 is MNHEY and CDR2 SMNVEV (reference sequence). V was clipped by 6 bases and J by 6 bases; unmatched bases: 7. CDR3 loop: CASSRQGWNGYTF. The CDR3 nucleotides are TGTGCCAGCAGCAGACAGGGTTGGAATGGCTACACCTTC.

This chain uses TRBV7-9 with TRBJ2-7; the D is unclear. This CDR3 comprises 18 residues. Trimming pared 0 bases from V and 0 bases from J, leaving 18 bases between. Germline V lookup: CDR1 SEHNR, CDR2 FQNEAQ (reference sequence). The CDR3 loop reads CASSLASWGRTNSYEQYF. The CDR3 nucleotides are TGTGCCAGCAGCTTAGCGTCGTGGGGAAGGACCAACTCCTACGAGCAGTACTTC.

This clone occurred a few times. The V call is TRBV28, the J call TRBJ2-1; possibly TRBD1 for D (6 bases). The CDR3 is made up of 13 amino acids. The V and J ends lost 10 bases and 2 bases respectively, with 12 bases between them. The germline V gene encodes CDR1 MDHEN and CDR2 SYDVKM. As DNA, the CDR3 is TGTGCCACTATCCGGACAGCCTACAATGAGCAGTTCTTC. Its translation is CATIRTAYNEQFF.

The chain employs TRBV29-1 and TRBJ2-1; 14 positions agree with TRBD2. The CDR3 runs to 14 residues. With V trimmed by 7 bases and J by 7 bases, 6 bases remained unmatched. Germline CDR1 and CDR2: SQVTM and ANQGSEA. CDR3 coding DNA: TGCAGCGCCGTGACTAGCGGGAGGGCAAATGAGCAGTTCTTC. Protein product: CSAVTSGRANEQFF.

This clone was recorded a few times. CDR3 nucleotide sequence: TGTGCCAGCAGCGGACAGGCGAGCTCCTACGAGCAGTACTTC. Amino acid sequence: CASSGQASSYEQYF. The gene calls are TRBV7-2 and TRBJ2-7, with 7 bases matching TRBD1. CDR3 size: 14 residues. Per the germline V gene, CDR1 is SGHTA and CDR2 is FQGNSA. V dropped 5 bases and J dropped 0; count of bases not matched to a gene: 4.

The chain recombines TRBV7-6 with TRBJ2-5, with D uncertain. The germline CDR1 and CDR2 sequences are SGHVS and FNYEAQ. CDR3 length: 12 amino acids. V was clipped by 2 bases and J by 2 bases, with 3 bases between them. The CDR3 is CASSLLQETQYF. The CDR3 DNA reads TGTGCCAGCAGCTTACTTCAAGAGACCCAGTACTTC.

The chain uses TRBV7-2 and TRBJ2-3; weak D call: TRBD2 (6 bases). Germline CDR1 is SGHTA and CDR2 is FQGNSA. The CDR3 spans 15 residues. Trimming removed 6 bases at V and 5 bases at J, with 18 bases between. The CDR3, as DNA: TGTGCCAGCAGACCCGGGACTCCCGGCGGAGATACGCAGTATTTT. Its protein product is CASRPGTPGGDTQYF. The full variable domain, in which reference TRBV7-2 and TRBJ2-3 provide the parts outside the CDR3, is GAGVSQSPSNKVTEKGKDVELRCDPISGHTALYWYRQSLGQGLEFLIYFQGNSAPDKSGLPSDRFSAERTGGSVSTLTIQRTQQEDSAVYLCASRPGTPGGDTQYFGPGTRLTVL.

In this sample, this clone turned up a few times. The chain couples TRBV30 to TRBJ2-1, with TRBD2 matching over 8 bases. V lost 1 base to trimming and J lost 2 bases; unmatched junction nucleotides: 4. There are 15 residues in the CDR3. Germline V gene lookup returns CDR1 GTSNPN and CDR2 SVGIG (reference sequence). DNA of the CDR3: TGTGCCTGGAGTGGAGGTAGCGGGGCCTACAATGAGCAGTTCTTC. Translating it yields CAWSGGSGAYNEQFF.

This chain connects TRBV30 to TRBJ2-3; 12 bases fit TRBD2. This CDR3 region has 16 residues. Germline values: CDR1 GTSNPN, CDR2 SVGIG (reference sequence). After removal of 2 bases from V and 4 bases from J, the junction contained 7 bases not matched to a gene. The CDR3 spells CAWSNGLAGPADTQYF. The CDR3 bases are TGTGCCTGGAGTAACGGACTAGCGGGGCCAGCAGATACGCAGTATTTT. Full variable domain (rest looked up from reference TRBV30 and TRBJ2-3): SQTIHQWPATLVQPVGSPLSLECTVEGTSNPNLYWYRQAAGRGLQLLFYSVGIGQISSEVPQNLSASRPQDRQFILSSKKLLLSDSGFYLCAWSNGLAGPADTQYFGPGTRLTVL.

The chain uses TRBV4-3 and TRBJ2-7; possible D gene TRBD1, 5 bases. Deletions cut 1 base from V and 2 bases from J, with 15 bases between. The CDR3 has 16 residues. The V gene's germline CDR1 is LGHNA and CDR2 YSLEER. In DNA, the CDR3 is TGCGCCAGCAGCCAAGGGCCGGACACCAGAACCTACGAGCAGTACTTC. Residues: CASSQGPDTRTYEQYF.

V is TRBV29-1 and J is TRBJ2-7, with TRBD2 as a possible D gene (6 bases). Germline loops: CDR1 SQVTM, CDR2 ANQGSEA. Between the trimmed V and J ends, which lost 4 bases and 7 bases, there was a span of 17 bases. This CDR3 is 13 amino acids long. The DNA for the CDR3 is TGCAGCGTTGGAGGGCTAGCGAAAAAAGAGCAGTACTTC. Amino acid sequence: CSVGGLAKKEQYF.

V and J are TRBV6-6 and TRBJ2-6, with D perhaps TRBD2 (5 bases). Germline values: CDR1 MNHNY, CDR2 SVGAGI (reference sequence). This CDR3 comprises 13 residues. V dropped 2 bases and J dropped 9 bases, with 8 bases sitting between them. The CDR3: CASSYNAGNVLTF. The CDR3 bases are TGTGCCAGCAGTTACAACGCGGGCAACGTCCTGACTTTC.

The rearrangement joins TRBV20-1 to TRBJ2-3; D is uncertain. Looked up from germline, CDR1 is DFQATT and CDR2 is SNEGSKA (reference sequence). Trimming removed 7 bases from V and 4 bases from J, with 9 bases in between. This CDR3 region has 11 residues. The CDR3: CSVPTPDTQYF. DNA for the CDR3: TGCAGTGTCCCTACCCCAGATACGCAGTATTTT.

V and J are TRBV5-6 and TRBJ2-1, with 8 bases that match TRBD2. The ends lost 0 bases at V and 4 bases at J; junction bases unmatched: 12. This CDR3 has 18 amino acids. Per germline, CDR1 SGHDT and CDR2 YYEEEE. CDR3 sequence reads: CASSLDRGGPGPYNEQFF. CDR3 DNA: TGTGCCAGCAGCTTGGACCGGGGGGGCCCCGGCCCATACAATGAGCAGTTCTTC.

The table lists this clone with a few counts. The V and J genes are TRBV30 and TRBJ2-1; a weak D match, TRBD2 (7 bases). The CDR3 consists of 15 residues. The germline V gene has CDR1 GTSNPN and CDR2 SVGIG (reference sequence). With 5 bases removed from V and 2 bases from J, the gap between germline ends came to 16 bases. DNA for the CDR3: TGTGCCTGGGCCTTGGTGCGGGGGCCCTACAATGAGCAGTTCTTC. Protein product: CAWALVRGPYNEQFF.

V gene TRBV25-1 combines with J gene TRBJ2-1; D unresolved. The CDR3 covers 11 residues. Germline CDR1 is MGHDK and CDR2 is SYGVNS. Trimming took 4 bases from V and 5 from J, leaving 3 bases between them. The CDR3 is CASSVDNEQFF. The CDR3 region has the DNA TGTGCCAGCAGTGTGGACAATGAGCAGTTCTTC.